A selection of T cell receptor beta chains follows, all from one sample in a study of cytotoxic CD8 clonotypes in ibrutinib-treated CLL. The repertoire was sequenced with immunoSEQ multiplex PCR; TCRdb's copy has only in-frame clones and lacks some. Of hundreds of thousands of clones in the sample, around 70% were seen once. Sequences were derived from PBMCs, sampled after 24 months of ibrutinib treatment. The source of these receptors is a human donor with chronic lymphocytic leukemia. Both conserved end residues are part of each CDR3. A D gene is named only where the DNA matches it firmly. Clone size is stated in some rows and not others, as once, few, many or a class when expanded.

TRBV5-1	TRBJ2-3	NA	NA	CASRPTGGGDTQYF	TGCGCCAGCAGACCCACCGGAGGCGGGGATACGCAGTATTTT
TRBV7-8	TRBJ1-5	NA	NA	CASTVGSQPQHF	TGTGCCAGCACGGTCGGGAGTCAGCCCCAGCATTTT
TRBV28	TRBJ2-7	NA	once	CASSSLGAYEQYF	TGTGCCAGCAGCTCCCTTGGAGCCTACGAGCAGTACTTC
TRBV5-1	TRBJ2-2	NA	NA	CASSFGAGTGELFF	TGCGCCAGCAGCTTTGGGGCCGGCACCGGGGAGCTGTTTTTT
TRBV7-8	TRBJ2-6	NA	NA	CASSLVLGPGANVLTF	TGTGCCAGCAGCTTAGTGCTGGGACCTGGGGCCAACGTCCTGACTTTC
TRBV30	TRBJ2-5	TRBD1	NA	CAWDRQGAGETQYF	TGTGCCTGGGACAGACAGGGGGCGGGGGAGACCCAGTACTTC
TRBV9	TRBJ2-2	TRBD1	NA	CASSERGLRNTGELFF	TGTGCCAGCAGCGAGAGGGGGCTACGAAACACCGGGGAGCTGTTTTTT
TRBV6-5	TRBJ2-7	TRBD2	few	CASSRGGSLSYEQYF	TGTGCCAGCAGTCGGGGCGGGAGTCTTTCCTACGAGCAGTACTTC
TRBV5-4	TRBJ2-3	TRBD2	NA	CASSLGTSGGHSDTQYF	TGTGCCAGCAGCTTAGGGACTAGCGGGGGGCACTCGGATACGCAGTATTTT
TRBV27	TRBJ2-1	TRBD2	few	CASSSRTSGIPPRWYNEQFF	TGTGCCAGCAGTTCGCGGACTAGCGGGATCCCCCCGAGATGGTACAATGAGCAGTTCTTC
TRBV19	TRBJ2-5	TRBD2	NA	CASSRTSGSLETQYF	TGTGCCAGTAGTAGGACTAGCGGGAGTCTAGAGACCCAGTACTTC
TRBV6-1	TRBJ2-7	NA	NA	CASSERGDSSYEQYF	TGTGCCAGCAGTGAACGCGGGGACAGCTCCTACGAGCAGTACTTC
TRBV15	TRBJ2-7	TRBD1	NA	CATRDLQGSPYEQYF	TGTGCCACCAGAGACCTACAGGGGTCCCCCTACGAGCAGTACTTC
TRBV7-3	TRBJ2-3	NA	NA	CASSLSPTDTQYF	TGTGCCAGCAGCTTATCCCCCACAGATACGCAGTATTTT
TRBV6-6	TRBJ1-1	NA	NA	CASSLGGVTEAFF	TGTGCCAGCAGTTTGGGGGGTGTGACTGAAGCTTTCTTT
TRBV27	TRBJ1-5	NA	few	CASSLSLVAAQHF	TGTGCCAGCAGTTTATCCCTGGTGGCGGCCCAGCATTTT
TRBV5-1	TRBJ2-1	NA	NA	CASSGTGAGYNEQFF	TGCGCCAGCAGCGGGACGGGAGCGGGCTACAATGAGCAGTTCTTC
TRBV27	TRBJ2-3	NA	few	CASSRTPADTQYF	TGTGCCAGCAGTCGAACACCAGCGGATACGCAGTATTTT
TRBV9	TRBJ2-1	TRBD2	NA	CASSVVAGRTNEQFF	TGTGCCAGCAGCGTAGTAGCGGGACGGACGAATGAGCAGTTCTTC
TRBV4-1	TRBJ2-3	TRBD1	once	CASSQSDRAVDTQYF	TGCGCCAGCAGCCAATCGGACAGGGCGGTAGATACGCAGTATTTT
TRBV28	TRBJ2-3	NA	NA	CASQRFGTQYF	TGTGCCAGCCAGCGTTTTGGTACGCAGTATTTT
TRBV25-1	TRBJ2-3	NA	NA	CASSESGGSTDTQYF	TGTGCCAGCAGTGAATCCGGCGGGAGCACAGATACGCAGTATTTT
TRBV6-1	TRBJ2-7	NA	few	CASSGMADHLHEQYF	TGTGCCAGCAGTGGGATGGCAGATCACCTGCACGAGCAGTACTTC
TRBV6-5	TRBJ2-5	NA	NA	CASSYSYGTPKETQYF	TGTGCCAGCAGTTACTCATACGGGACACCTAAAGAGACCCAGTACTTC
TRBV29-1	TRBJ1-2	NA	few	CSVEGHPLGGYTF	TGCAGCGTTGAGGGACACCCGTTGGGTGGCTACACCTTC
TRBV19	TRBJ2-1	NA	NA	CASNQGGNEQFF	TGTGCCAGTAATCAGGGGGGAAATGAGCAGTTCTTC
TRBV30	TRBJ1-1	NA	NA	CAWSVRVEAFF	TGTGCCTGGAGTGTCCGAGTTGAAGCTTTCTTT
TRBV5-1	TRBJ1-2	NA	NA	CASSLAGWTGYTF	TGCGCCAGCAGCTTGGCAGGGTGGACTGGCTACACCTTC
TRBV15	TRBJ1-5	NA	NA	CATSRDRFQPQHF	TGTGCCACCAGCAGAGATCGTTTCCAGCCCCAGCATTTT
TRBV5-4	TRBJ2-2	NA	NA	CASSFLYGGSGELFF	TGTGCCAGCAGCTTCCTCTATGGGGGTTCCGGGGAGCTGTTTTTT
TRBV5-1	TRBJ2-7	TRBD1	NA	CASSSTGTGLYEQYF	TGCGCCAGCAGCTCCACCGGGACAGGGTTGTACGAGCAGTACTTC
TRBV29-1	TRBJ2-5	TRBD2	once	CSVEKGLAGETQYF	TGCAGCGTTGAAAAAGGACTAGCGGGGGAGACCCAGTACTTC
TRBV28	TRBJ2-7	TRBD2	NA	CASRSGTSGSLAEQYF	TGTGCCAGCAGATCCGGGACTAGCGGGAGTCTTGCCGAGCAGTACTTC
TRBV9	TRBJ2-2	NA	NA	CASSGHGTRNTGELFF	TGTGCCAGCAGCGGACACGGGACTCGAAACACCGGGGAGCTGTTTTTT
TRBV15	TRBJ2-4	NA	NA	CATSSPGVAKNIQYF	TGTGCCACCAGCAGCCCGGGAGTAGCCAAAAACATTCAGTACTTC
TRBV10-1	TRBJ2-5	TRBD2	NA	CASSEQASGQETQYF	TGCGCCAGCAGTGAGCAGGCTAGCGGACAAGAGACCCAGTACTTC
TRBV6-6	TRBJ1-3	NA	few	CASRDDDSGNTIYF	TGTGCCAGCAGGGACGACGACTCTGGAAACACCATATATTTT
TRBV28	TRBJ2-1	TRBD2	NA	CASSLSPGLAGGIYNEQFF	TGTGCCAGCAGTTTATCCCCCGGACTAGCGGGAGGGATATACAATGAGCAGTTCTTC
TRBV4-1	TRBJ2-5	TRBD1	once	CASSSRDSQPQETQYF	TGCGCCAGCAGCTCGAGGGACAGTCAACCACAAGAGACCCAGTACTTC
TRBV5-1	TRBJ2-2	TRBD1	few	CASSLGQGTGELFF	TGCGCCAGCAGCTTGGGACAGGGGACCGGGGAGCTGTTTTTT
TRBV28	TRBJ1-1	NA	once	CASRDTGNTEAFF	TGTGCCAGCAGGGATACAGGGAACACTGAAGCTTTCTTT
TRBV4-3	TRBJ2-3	TRBD2	NA	CASSQFRRPSRTSGRSDTQYF	TGCGCCAGCAGCCAGTTCCGACGGCCGTCCAGGACTAGCGGGAGGTCAGATACGCAGTATTTT
TRBV29-1	TRBJ1-3	NA	NA	CSVEGREAGNTIYF	TGCAGCGTTGAAGGCAGAGAGGCGGGAAACACCATATATTTT
TRBV6-5	TRBJ2-5	NA	NA	CASSPLRETQYF	TGTGCCAGCAGTCCCCTGAGGGAGACCCAGTACTTC
TRBV28	TRBJ1-2	NA	once	CASSLGGYGYTF	TGTGCCAGCAGCTTAGGGGGTTATGGCTACACCTTC
TRBV12-5	TRBJ2-2	TRBD2	NA	CASARTSGTRTGELFF	TGTGCTAGTGCTAGGACTAGCGGGACCAGGACCGGGGAGCTGTTTTTT
TRBV2	TRBJ1-3	TRBD1	NA	CASSEGTGPRNTIYF	TGTGCCAGCAGTGAAGGGACAGGCCCTCGGAACACCATATATTTT
TRBV9	TRBJ1-2	TRBD1	NA	CATTGTAGYTF	TGTGCCACTACCGGGACAGCCGGCTACACCTTC
TRBV30	TRBJ2-1	NA	NA	CAWMRDGDVYEQFF	TGTGCCTGGATGAGGGACGGAGACGTCTATGAGCAGTTCTTC
TRBV6-5	TRBJ1-1	NA	NA	CASSTGRENTEAFF	TGTGCCAGCAGCACAGGCAGAGAGAACACTGAAGCTTTCTTT
TRBV29-1	TRBJ2-1	NA	NA	CSVRQAYNEQFF	TGCAGCGTCAGACAGGCATACAATGAGCAGTTCTTC
TRBV10-1	TRBJ2-7	TRBD1	few	CASRSGQGGEQYF	TGCGCCAGCAGATCCGGACAGGGAGGCGAGCAGTACTTC